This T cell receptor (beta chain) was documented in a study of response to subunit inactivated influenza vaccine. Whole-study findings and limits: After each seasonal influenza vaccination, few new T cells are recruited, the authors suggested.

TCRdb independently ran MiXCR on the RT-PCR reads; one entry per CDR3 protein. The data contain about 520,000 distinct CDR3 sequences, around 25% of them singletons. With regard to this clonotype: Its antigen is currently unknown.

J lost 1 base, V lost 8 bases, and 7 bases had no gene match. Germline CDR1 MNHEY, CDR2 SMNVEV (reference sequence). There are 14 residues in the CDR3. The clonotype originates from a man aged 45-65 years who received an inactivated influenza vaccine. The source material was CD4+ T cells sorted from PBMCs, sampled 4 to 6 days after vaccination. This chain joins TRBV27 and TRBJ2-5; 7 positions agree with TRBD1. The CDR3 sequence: CASRGTVSQETQYF. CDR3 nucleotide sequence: TGTGCCAGCCGAGGGACAGTAAGCCAAGAGACCCAGTACTTC.